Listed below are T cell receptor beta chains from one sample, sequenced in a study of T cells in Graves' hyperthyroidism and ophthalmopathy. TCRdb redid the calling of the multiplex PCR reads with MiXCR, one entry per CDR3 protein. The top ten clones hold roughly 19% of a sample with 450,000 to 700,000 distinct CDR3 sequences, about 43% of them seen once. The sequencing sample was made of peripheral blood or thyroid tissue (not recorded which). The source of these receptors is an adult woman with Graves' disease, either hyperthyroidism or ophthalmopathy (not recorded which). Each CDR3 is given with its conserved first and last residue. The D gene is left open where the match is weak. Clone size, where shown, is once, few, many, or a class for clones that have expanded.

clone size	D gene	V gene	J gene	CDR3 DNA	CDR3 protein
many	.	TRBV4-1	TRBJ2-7	TGCGCCAGCAGCCAAGTCCCCTCTATGCCCGGGCAGTACTTC	CASSQVPSMPGQYF
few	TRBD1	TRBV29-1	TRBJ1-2	TGCAGCGTCCTCGACAGGGAGGGCTACACCTTC	CSVLDREGYTF
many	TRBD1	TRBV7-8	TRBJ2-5	TGTGCCAGCAGCCAAGGACAGGGTGAACAAGAGACCCAGTACTTC	CASSQGQGEQETQYF
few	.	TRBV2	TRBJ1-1	TGTGCCAGCAGTGAAGGGGGTTTCACTGAAGCTTTCTTT	CASSEGGFTEAFF
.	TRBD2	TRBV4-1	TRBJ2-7	TGCGCCAGCAGCCAAGCCACTAGCGGGTTGTACGAGCAGTACTTC	CASSQATSGLYEQYF
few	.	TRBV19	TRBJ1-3	TGTGCCAGTAGTCCGATGACAGCCTTCTCTGGAAACACCATATATTTT	CASSPMTAFSGNTIYF
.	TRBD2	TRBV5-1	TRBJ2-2	TGCGCCAGCAGCCCAACCCTTCCAGCGGGGGATAACACCGGGGAGCTGTTTTTT	CASSPTLPAGDNTGELFF
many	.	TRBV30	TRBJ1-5	TGTGCCTGGACTACAGGGTTTGGACAGCCCCAGCATTTT	CAWTTGFGQPQHF
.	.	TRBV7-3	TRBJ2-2	TGTGCCAGCAGCCGGGGACTCCCTCCCGGGGAGCTGTTTTTT	CASSRGLPPGELFF
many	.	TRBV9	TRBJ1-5	TGTGCCAGCAGCGTAGGTTCTGGGTCCCAGCCCCAGCATTTT	CASSVGSGSQPQHF
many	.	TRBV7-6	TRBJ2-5	TGTGCCAGCAGCTTAGGCCCCGGTCGGCAGGTTGGAGAGACCCAGTACTTC	CASSLGPGRQVGETQYF
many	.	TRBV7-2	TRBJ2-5	TGTGCCAGCAGCGGCTATCAGGGGACCCAGTACTTC	CASSGYQGTQYF
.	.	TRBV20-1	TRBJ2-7	TGCAGTGGAAGTCCGGGTTCCTACGAGCAGTACTTC	CSGSPGSYEQYF
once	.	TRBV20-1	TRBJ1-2	TGCAGTGCTGGAAGGACAGCTTATGGCTACACCTTC	CSAGRTAYGYTF
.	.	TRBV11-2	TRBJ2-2	TGTGCCAGCAGCTTTGCCTCAGGGGCCGGGGAGCTGTTTTTT	CASSFASGAGELFF
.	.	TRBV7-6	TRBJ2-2	TGTGCCAGCAGCTTAGCGGGGGCTGAGGTCGGGGAGCTGTTTTTT	CASSLAGAEVGELFF
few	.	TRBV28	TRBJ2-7	TGTGCCAGCGAAGGGGGGGAGCAGTACTTC	CASEGGEQYF
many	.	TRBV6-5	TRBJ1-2	TGTGCCAGCAGTCGCGTGGGCGTCTATGGCTACACCTTC	CASSRVGVYGYTF
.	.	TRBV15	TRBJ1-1	TGTGCCACCAGCCAAGGCGGCCTCGGGTTAGACACTGAAGCTTTCTTT	CATSQGGLGLDTEAFF
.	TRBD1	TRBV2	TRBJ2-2	TGTGCCAGCAGACCGGGACAGACTAACACCGGGGAGCTGTTTTTT	CASRPGQTNTGELFF
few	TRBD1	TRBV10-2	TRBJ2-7	TGCGCCAGCAGCCAAGAACTAATCCGGGACAGGGACGAGCAGTACTTC	CASSQELIRDRDEQYF
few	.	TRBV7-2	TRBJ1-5	TGTGCCAGCAGCAAAAGGGCAGGGAACAATCAGCCCCAGCATTTT	CASSKRAGNNQPQHF
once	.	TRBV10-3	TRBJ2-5	TGTGCCATCCGAGAGGAGAGGAGTCAAGAGACCCAGTACTTC	CAIREERSQETQYF
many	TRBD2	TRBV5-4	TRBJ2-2	TGTGCCAGCAGCTCCGGACTAGCGGGAGGACACACCGGGGAGCTGTTTTTT	CASSSGLAGGHTGELFF
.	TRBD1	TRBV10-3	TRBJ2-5	TGTGCCATCAGTGGCTCTACAGGGGAAGAGACCCAGTACTTC	CAISGSTGEETQYF
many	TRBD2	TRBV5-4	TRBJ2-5	TGTGCCAGCGCCGGGACTAGCGACGTCCAAGAGACCCAGTACTTC	CASAGTSDVQETQYF
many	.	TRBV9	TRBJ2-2	TGTGCCAGCAGCGTAGGGTATCTAACCGGGGAGCTGTTTTTT	CASSVGYLTGELFF
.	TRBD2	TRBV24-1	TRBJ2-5	TGTGCCACCAGTGACCCGACTAGCGGGGGACAAGAGACCCAGTACTTC	CATSDPTSGGQETQYF
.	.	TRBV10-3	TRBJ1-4	TGTGCCATCAAGGGGACGGAGGAAAAACTGTTTTTT	CAIKGTEEKLFF
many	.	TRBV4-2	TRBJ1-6	TGTGCCAGCAGCCAAAGGGTGGGACTCCAGAATTCACCCCTCCACTTT	CASSQRVGLQNSPLHF
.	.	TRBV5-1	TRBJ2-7	TGTGCCTGGACCGGGGCGGACGGCACAGGAGGGCAGTACTTC	CAWTGADGTGGQYF
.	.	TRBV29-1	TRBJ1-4	TGCAGCGTTGGAACACAGGGTCAACTGTTTTTT	CSVGTQGQLFF
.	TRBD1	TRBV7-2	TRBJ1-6	TGTGCCAGCAGCGTTACAGGGGGCTCTAATTCACCCCTCCACTTT	CASSVTGGSNSPLHF
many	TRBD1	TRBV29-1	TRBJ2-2	TGCAGCGCTCCCAGGGGGACGAACACCGGGGAGCTGTTTTTT	CSAPRGTNTGELFF
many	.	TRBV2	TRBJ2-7	TGTGCCAGCAGTGAAACCGGGGGCGGGAGCGAGCAGTACTTC	CASSETGGGSEQYF
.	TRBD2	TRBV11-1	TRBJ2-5	TGTGCCAGCAGCTTGGGACTAGCGGGAGAGGGAGAGACCCAGTACTTC	CASSLGLAGEGETQYF
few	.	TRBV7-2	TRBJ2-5	TGTGCCAGCAGCTCTCTGAGTACAGCCCAAGAGACCCAGTACTTC	CASSSLSTAQETQYF
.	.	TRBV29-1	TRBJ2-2	TGCAGCGTTGAAGTGGACACCGGGGAGCTGTTTTTT	CSVEVDTGELFF
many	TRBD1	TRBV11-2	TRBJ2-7	TGTGCCAGCAGCCCGGAACCAGGGGGCGAGAGCTCCTACGAGCAGTACTTC	CASSPEPGGESSYEQYF
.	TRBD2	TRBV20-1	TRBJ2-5	TGCAGTGCTGGGGGGGGAGGCCCCCAAGAGACCCAGTACTTC	CSAGGGGPQETQYF
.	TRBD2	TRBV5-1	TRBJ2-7	TGCGCCAGCAGCCGACGACTAGCGGGAGGGCCTACTGGTGAGCAGTACTTC	CASSRRLAGGPTGEQYF
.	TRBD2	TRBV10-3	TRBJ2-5	TGTGCCATCAGTGGAGCTAGCGGGATGATGGAGACCCAGTACTTC	CAISGASGMMETQYF
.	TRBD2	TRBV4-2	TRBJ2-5	TGTGCCAGCAGCTCGGAGCCGGGAGGGTCCTTTGAGACCCAGTACTTC	CASSSEPGGSFETQYF
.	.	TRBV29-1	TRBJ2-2	TGCAGCGTTGGAGGCGGACCCAGTAGCACCGGGGAGCTGTTTTTT	CSVGGGPSSTGELFF
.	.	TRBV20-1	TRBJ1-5	TGCAGTGCTAGACCGGGGGGTCAGCCCCAGCAGCATAGCAATCAGCCCCAGCATTTT	CSARPGGQPQQHSNQPQHF
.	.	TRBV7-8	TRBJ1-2	TGTGCCAGCAGCCTCCCGGACAGTTTCTACACCTTC	CASSLPDSFYTF